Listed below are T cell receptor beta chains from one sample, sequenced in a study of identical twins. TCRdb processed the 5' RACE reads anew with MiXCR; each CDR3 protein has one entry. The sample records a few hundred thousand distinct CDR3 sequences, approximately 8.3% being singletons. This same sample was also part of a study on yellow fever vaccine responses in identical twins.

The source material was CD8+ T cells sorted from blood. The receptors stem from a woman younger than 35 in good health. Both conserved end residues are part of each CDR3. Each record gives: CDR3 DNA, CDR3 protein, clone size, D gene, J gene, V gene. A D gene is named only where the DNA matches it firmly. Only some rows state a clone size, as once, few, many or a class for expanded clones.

TGTGCCATCAGTGAGACAGCTCGGTACCAAGAGACCCAGTACTTC | CAISETARYQETQYF | many | NA | TRBJ2-5 | TRBV10-3
TGTGCCAGCAGCCAAGATCGAGCGGGAGTTTACAATGAGCAGTTCTTC | CASSQDRAGVYNEQFF | many | TRBD2 | TRBJ2-1 | TRBV3-1
TGCGCCAGCAGCCCGGGGTGCGCGGGGTGCACAGATACGCAGTATTTT | CASSPGCAGCTDTQYF | NA | NA | TRBJ2-3 | TRBV5-1
TGTGCCAGCAGTCCGATGGACAGGGTCTACGAGCAGTACTTC | CASSPMDRVYEQYF | NA | TRBD1 | TRBJ2-7 | TRBV6-1
TGTGCCAGCAGTTTAGCGGCGACTAGCGTATACAATGAGCAGTTCTTC | CASSLAATSVYNEQFF | NA | TRBD2 | TRBJ2-1 | TRBV27
TGTGCCAGCAGTCCGGGAGTACCTGGAGAGACCCAGTACTTC | CASSPGVPGETQYF | few | NA | TRBJ2-5 | TRBV27
TGTGCCAGCAGGTTGGGACTAGCGGGAGGATCCGGGGAGCTGTTTTTT | CASRLGLAGGSGELFF | few | TRBD2 | TRBJ2-2 | TRBV28
TGTGCCAGCAGCCAAGATTGGGCTCGGGATGAGCAGTTCTTC | CASSQDWARDEQFF | NA | NA | TRBJ2-1 | TRBV3-1
TGCAGCGTTGAACGTGCTAGCGGGAGTTACGATGAGCAGTTCTTC | CSVERASGSYDEQFF | many | TRBD2 | TRBJ2-1 | TRBV29-1
TGCAGCGTTGAAGGAAGACAGGACGGGACCCAGCATTTT | CSVEGRQDGTQHF | few | NA | TRBJ1-5 | TRBV29-1
TGTGCCAGCAACCGGCGGGGGGGTAGCACAGATACGCAGTATTTT | CASNRRGGSTDTQYF | few | TRBD2 | TRBJ2-3 | TRBV27
TGCGCCAGCAGCCAAGATCACGACGGAGGTGAGCAGTTCTTC | CASSQDHDGGEQFF | NA | NA | TRBJ2-1 | TRBV4-3
TGTACCATCAGTCCCGGGACTAGCGGGGAGAAGAACCTCCAAGAGACCCAGTACTTC | CTISPGTSGEKNLQETQYF | NA | TRBD2 | TRBJ2-5 | TRBV2
TGCGCCAGCAGCTTCTACCGGGACGGAACCCTTATTACAGATACGCAGTATTTT | CASSFYRDGTLITDTQYF | NA | NA | TRBJ2-3 | TRBV5-1
TGTGCCAGCAGTGCGACGACTAGGGCCTACGAGCAGTACTTC | CASSATTRAYEQYF | NA | NA | TRBJ2-7 | TRBV25-1
TGTGCCAGCAGTGTAGCGGGAGCGGGTTACAATGAGCAGTTCTTC | CASSVAGAGYNEQFF | NA | TRBD2 | TRBJ2-1 | TRBV2
TGTGCCATCCCCAGGGGGAGGGACCAAGAGACCCAGTACTTC | CAIPRGRDQETQYF | NA | NA | TRBJ2-5 | TRBV28
TGTGCCAGCAGCTCCCCTAGCGCCAGCTCCTACAATGAGCAGTTCTTC | CASSSPSASSYNEQFF | few | NA | TRBJ2-1 | TRBV7-9
TGCGCCAGCAGCCAAGGAGGGTTATCGATTTCACCCCTCCACTTT | CASSQGGLSISPLHF | NA | NA | TRBJ1-6 | TRBV4-3
TGTGCCAGCAGCCCCGTGTCCAATGAGCAGTTCTTC | CASSPVSNEQFF | NA | NA | TRBJ2-1 | TRBV7-9
TGTGCCAGCAGCTTGGGGTGGGGGAGCACCGGGGAGCTGTTTTTT | CASSLGWGSTGELFF | few | NA | TRBJ2-2 | TRBV5-4
TGTGCCAGCAGTTACACGGGCCTAGCGGGAGGCGAAGAGACCCAGTACTTC | CASSYTGLAGGEETQYF | few | TRBD2 | TRBJ2-5 | TRBV6-5
TGCAGTGCTAGAGCGACTAGCGGGAGAGCCTACGAGCAGTACTTC | CSARATSGRAYEQYF | NA | TRBD2 | TRBJ2-7 | TRBV20-1
TGTGCCAGCAGCCCCTGGGGTGGCACTGAAGCTTTCTTT | CASSPWGGTEAFF | few | NA | TRBJ1-1 | TRBV7-9
TGCGCCAGCAGCCAAGATCATATTCAGGCCACAGATACGCAGTATTTT | CASSQDHIQATDTQYF | many | NA | TRBJ2-3 | TRBV4-3
TGTGCCACCCACGCCGCGAGCTCCTACAATGAGCAGTTCTTC | CATHAASSYNEQFF | NA | NA | TRBJ2-1 | TRBV28
TGTGCCAGCAGTTACGATACGACTAGCGGGAATAACTACGAGCAGTACTTC | CASSYDTTSGNNYEQYF | many | TRBD2 | TRBJ2-7 | TRBV6-2/TRBV6-3
TGTGCCAGCCGAAAAACCAGCGGGAGGAGAGAGACCCAGTACTTC | CASRKTSGRRETQYF | few | TRBD2 | TRBJ2-5 | TRBV28
TGTGCCAGCAGCTTACAATGGACTAGCGGATACAATGAGCAGTTCTTC | CASSLQWTSGYNEQFF | NA | TRBD2 | TRBJ2-1 | TRBV13
TGTGCCAGCAGCCTCAAACCCGGACGTGGGGCTAGCGGGGGGAACATCCAAGAGACCCAGTACTTC | CASSLKPGRGASGGNIQETQYF | NA | TRBD2 | TRBJ2-5 | TRBV7-6
TGCGCCAGCAGCACAGGAACAAAGGGGGCGCAAGACTATGGCTACACCTTC | CASSTGTKGAQDYGYTF | NA | TRBD1 | TRBJ1-2 | TRBV5-1
TGTGCCAGCAGCTCCGGGACAGGGTCCTACGAGCAGTACTTC | CASSSGTGSYEQYF | many | TRBD1 | TRBJ2-7 | TRBV5-1
TGCGCCAGCAGCGCGACCGCCGGGGAACTGTTTTTT | CASSATAGELFF | NA | NA | TRBJ1-4 | TRBV5-1
TGTGCCAGCAGCCAATCAAGCTCCTACAATGAGCAGTTCTTC | CASSQSSSYNEQFF | few | NA | TRBJ2-1 | TRBV27
TGTGCCAGCAGTTACTCGACTGGGCAGCCCCAGCATTTT | CASSYSTGQPQHF | few | NA | TRBJ1-5 | TRBV6-5
TGCAGCGTTACTAGCGACAAGAACACCGGGGAGCTGTTTTTT | CSVTSDKNTGELFF | many | TRBD2 | TRBJ2-2 | TRBV29-1
TGTGCCAGCAGCAAAGTAGGCGACGTCCCTCAAACGGACCTGACTTTC | CASSKVGDVPQTDLTF | few | NA | TRBJ2-6 | TRBV21-1
TGCAGTGCTAGACACACTAGCGGACACACAGATACGCAGTATTTT | CSARHTSGHTDTQYF | NA | TRBD2 | TRBJ2-3 | TRBV20-1
TGTGCCAGCAGCCAACGCGCCGGGACCCATTTCCACGAGCAGTACTTC | CASSQRAGTHFHEQYF | many | NA | TRBJ2-7 | TRBV28
TGTGCCAGCAGGTTAAGCCCCGCGGCTAGCACAGATACGCAGTATTTT | CASRLSPAASTDTQYF | many | NA | TRBJ2-3 | TRBV27
TGTGCCAGCAGTCAGGACAGGGATTGGAACCACGAGCAGTACTTC | CASSQDRDWNHEQYF | few | TRBD1 | TRBJ2-7 | TRBV7-9
TGTGCCAGCAGCGCAAGGGACAGCGGGGAATACAATGAGCAGTTCTTC | CASSARDSGEYNEQFF | few | NA | TRBJ2-1 | TRBV11-3
TGTGCCAGCAGTCCCTCAAGGGAGTACAATGAGCAGTTCTTC | CASSPSREYNEQFF | NA | NA | TRBJ2-1 | TRBV6-2/TRBV6-3
TGTGCCAGCAGTGAAGTTAAGGGTTACAATGAGCAGTTCTTC | CASSEVKGYNEQFF | NA | NA | TRBJ2-1 | TRBV2
TGCGATTTTTGGGAGTTCTCGGGGAATTCACCCCTCCACTTT | CDFWEFSGNSPLHF | many | NA | TRBJ1-6 | TRBV29-1